Below, 5 T cell receptor beta chains from the same sample are listed, as sequenced in a study of control samples from healthy donors and cancer patients. The assay was immunoSEQ multiplex PCR, and TCRdb's table has in-frame clones only and misses some. The table has 150,000 or so clones, roughly 93% seen once. The sequenced material came from blood. The receptors come from a man aged 18 to 29 in good health.

This chain joins TRBV4-3 and TRBJ1-4; 10 bases align to TRBD1. V was clipped by 3 bases and J by 8 bases; unmatched bases: 3. Germline CDR1 is LGHNA and CDR2 is YSLEER. The CDR3 extends over 14 amino acids. Here the CDR3 reads CASSQGTGEEKLFF. CDR3 nucleotides: TGCGCCAGCAGCCAGGGGACAGGGGAGGAAAAACTGTTTTTT.

This clone has only one observation. The gene calls are TRBV27 and TRBJ2-7, with D unclear. Between the trimmed V and J ends, which lost 2 bases and 2 bases, there was a span of 7 bases. The germline V gene encodes CDR1 MNHEY and CDR2 SMNVEV (reference sequence). The CDR3 length is 13 residues. CDR3 DNA: TGTGCCAGCAGTTTAGGTGGCCCCTACGAGCAGTACTTC. Its translation: CASSLGGPYEQYF.

The chain links TRBV27 to TRBJ1-2, with 7 nucleotides matching TRBD1. Germline assignment: CDR1 MNHEY and CDR2 SMNVEV (reference sequence). The CDR3 covers 13 residues. With 6 bases clipped from V and 2 bases from J, the junction kept 3 bases outside the gene matches. The CDR3 is CASRATGNYGYTF. In nucleotides, the CDR3 is TGTGCCAGCAGAGCGACAGGGAACTATGGCTACACCTTC.

This clone appeared a single time. The rearrangement joins TRBV7-2 to TRBJ1-1; D is unclear. CDR3 length equals 11 residues. Trimming pared 5 bases from V and 5 bases from J, leaving 6 bases between. Germline CDR1 and CDR2: SGHTA and FQGNSA. The CDR3 protein is CASSVGTEAFF. As DNA, the CDR3 is TGTGCCAGCAGCGTCGGGACTGAAGCTTTCTTT.

The chain combines TRBV27 with TRBJ2-7; 9 positions agree with TRBD2. This CDR3 has 15 amino acids. Germline CDR1 is MNHEY and CDR2 is SMNVEV (reference sequence). With V trimmed by 0 bases and J by 2 bases, 2 bases remained unmatched. In DNA form, the CDR3 reads TGTGCCAGCAGTTTATCGCAGCGGGAGGCCTACGAGCAGTACTTC. This encodes CASSLSQREAYEQYF.